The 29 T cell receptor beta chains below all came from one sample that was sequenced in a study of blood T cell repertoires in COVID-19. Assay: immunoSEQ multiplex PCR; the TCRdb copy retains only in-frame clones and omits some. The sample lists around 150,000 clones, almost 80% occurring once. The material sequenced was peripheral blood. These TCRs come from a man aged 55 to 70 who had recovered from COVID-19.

This chain's CDR3 is CASSFTGESPLHF. The CDR3 DNA sequence: TGTGCCAGCAGTTTCACAGGGGAGTCACCCCTCCACTTT. This chain uses TRBV6-6 with TRBJ1-6; 7 bases match TRBD1. V shed 4 bases, J shed 10 bases, and the junction held 4 bases outside the gene matches. Germline-derived CDR1 and CDR2 are MNHNY and SVGAGI (reference sequence). The CDR3 contains 13 residues.

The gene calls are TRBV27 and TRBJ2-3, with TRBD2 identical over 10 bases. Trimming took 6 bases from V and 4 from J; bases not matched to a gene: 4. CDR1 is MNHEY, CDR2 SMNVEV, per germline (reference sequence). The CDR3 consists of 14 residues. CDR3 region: CASSSGLAPDTQYF. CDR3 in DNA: TGTGCCAGCAGCTCGGGACTAGCGCCAGATACGCAGTATTTT.

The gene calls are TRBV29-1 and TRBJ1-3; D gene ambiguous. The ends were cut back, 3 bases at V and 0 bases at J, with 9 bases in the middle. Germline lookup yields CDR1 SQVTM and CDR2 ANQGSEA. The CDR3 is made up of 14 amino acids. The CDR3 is CSVDGGVSGNTIYF. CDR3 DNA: TGCAGCGTTGATGGCGGCGTCTCTGGAAACACCATATATTTT.

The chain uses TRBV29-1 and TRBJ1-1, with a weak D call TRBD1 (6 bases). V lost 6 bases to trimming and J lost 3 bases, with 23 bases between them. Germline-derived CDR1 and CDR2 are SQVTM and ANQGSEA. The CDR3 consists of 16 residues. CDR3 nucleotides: TGCAGCGTGCGCGGGGGGCCTGGGGAGAGCGACACTGAAGCTTTCTTT. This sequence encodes CSVRGGPGESDTEAFF.

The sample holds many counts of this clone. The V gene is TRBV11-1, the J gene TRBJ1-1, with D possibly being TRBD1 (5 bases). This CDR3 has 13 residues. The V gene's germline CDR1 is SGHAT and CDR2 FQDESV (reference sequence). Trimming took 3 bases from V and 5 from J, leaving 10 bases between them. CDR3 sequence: CASSFGRDTEAFF. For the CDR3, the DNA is TGTGCCAGCAGCTTTGGCAGGGATACTGAAGCTTTCTTT. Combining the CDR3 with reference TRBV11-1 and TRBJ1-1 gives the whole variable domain EAEVAQSPRYKITEKSQAVAFWCDPISGHATLYWYRQILGQGPELLVQFQDESVVDDSQLPKDRFSAERLKGVDSTLKIQPAELGDSAMYLCASSFGRDTEAFFGQGTRLTVV.

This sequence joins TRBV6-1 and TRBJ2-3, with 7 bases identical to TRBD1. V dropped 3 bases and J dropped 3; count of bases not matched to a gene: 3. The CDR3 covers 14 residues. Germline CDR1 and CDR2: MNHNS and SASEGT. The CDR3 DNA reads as TGTGCCAGCAGTGAGCCAGGGGGAACAGATACGCAGTATTTT. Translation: CASSEPGGTDTQYF.

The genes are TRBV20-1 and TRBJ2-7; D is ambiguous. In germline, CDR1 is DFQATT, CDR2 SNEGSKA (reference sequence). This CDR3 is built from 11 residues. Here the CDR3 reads CSAPERFEQYF. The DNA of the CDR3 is TGCAGCGCCCCTGAGCGCTTCGAGCAGTACTTC.

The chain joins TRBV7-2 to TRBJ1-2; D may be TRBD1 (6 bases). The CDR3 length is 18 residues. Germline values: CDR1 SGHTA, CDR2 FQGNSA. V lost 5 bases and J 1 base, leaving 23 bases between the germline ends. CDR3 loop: CASSRQISAGVSNYGYTF. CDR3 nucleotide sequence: TGTGCCAGCAGCAGGCAAATTTCTGCAGGGGTCAGTAACTATGGCTACACCTTC.

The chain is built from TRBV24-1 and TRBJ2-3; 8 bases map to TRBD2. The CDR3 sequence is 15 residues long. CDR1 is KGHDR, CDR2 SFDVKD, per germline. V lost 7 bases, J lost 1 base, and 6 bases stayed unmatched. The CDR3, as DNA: TGTGCCACCAGCGGGGGCGGGGGGCGCACAGATACGCAGTATTTT. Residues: CATSGGGGRTDTQYF.

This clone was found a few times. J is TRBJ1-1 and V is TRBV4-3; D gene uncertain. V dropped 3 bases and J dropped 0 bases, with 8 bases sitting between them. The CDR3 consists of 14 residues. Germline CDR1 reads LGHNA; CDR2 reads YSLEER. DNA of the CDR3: TGCGCCAGCAGCCACGAACAATTGAACACTGAAGCTTTCTTT. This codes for CASSHEQLNTEAFF.

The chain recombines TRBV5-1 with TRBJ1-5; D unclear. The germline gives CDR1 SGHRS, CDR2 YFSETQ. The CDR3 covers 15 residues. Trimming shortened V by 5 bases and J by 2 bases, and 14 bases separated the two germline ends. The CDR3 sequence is CASRRTHEGNQPQHF. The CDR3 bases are TGCGCCAGCAGGAGAACCCACGAAGGCAATCAGCCCCAGCATTTT. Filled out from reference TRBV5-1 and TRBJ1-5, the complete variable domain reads KAGVTQTPRYLIKTRGQQVTLSCSPISGHRSVSWYQQTPGQGLQFLFEYFSETQRNKGNFPGRFSGRQFSNSRSEMNVSTLELGDSALYLCASRRTHEGNQPQHFGDGTRLSIL.

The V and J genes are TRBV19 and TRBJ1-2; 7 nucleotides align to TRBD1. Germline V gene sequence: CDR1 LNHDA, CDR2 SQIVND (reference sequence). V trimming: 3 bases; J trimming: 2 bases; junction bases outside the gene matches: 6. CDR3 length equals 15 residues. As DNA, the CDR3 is TGTGCCAGTAGTATCCTTGGACAGGCGAACTATGGCTACACCTTC. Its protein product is CASSILGQANYGYTF.

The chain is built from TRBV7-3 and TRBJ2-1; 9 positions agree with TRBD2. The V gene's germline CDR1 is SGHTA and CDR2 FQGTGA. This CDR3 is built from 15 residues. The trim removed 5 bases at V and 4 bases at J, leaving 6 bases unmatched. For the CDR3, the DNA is TGTGCCAGCAGCCCTCTAGCGGGACCTTACAATGAGCAGTTCTTC. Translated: CASSPLAGPYNEQFF. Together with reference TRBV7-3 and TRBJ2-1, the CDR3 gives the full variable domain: GAGVSQTPSNKVTEKGKYVELRCDPISGHTALYWYRQSLGQGPEFLIYFQGTGAADDSGLPNDRFFAVRPEGSVSTLKIQRTERGDSAVYLCASSPLAGPYNEQFFGPGTRLTVL.

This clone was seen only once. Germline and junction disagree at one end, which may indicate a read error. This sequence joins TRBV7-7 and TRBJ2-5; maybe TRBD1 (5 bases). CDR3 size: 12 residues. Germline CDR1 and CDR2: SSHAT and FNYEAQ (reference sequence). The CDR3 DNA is TGTGCTAGCAGCTTAGAAGGGGCGACCCAGTACTTC. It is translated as CASSLEGATQYF.

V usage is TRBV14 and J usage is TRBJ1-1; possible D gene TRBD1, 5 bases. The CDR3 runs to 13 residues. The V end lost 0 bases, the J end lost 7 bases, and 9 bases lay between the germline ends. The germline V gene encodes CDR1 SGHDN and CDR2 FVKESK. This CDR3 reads CASSQDLDSEAFF. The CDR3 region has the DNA TGTGCCAGCAGCCAAGATCTAGACAGTGAAGCTTTCTTT.

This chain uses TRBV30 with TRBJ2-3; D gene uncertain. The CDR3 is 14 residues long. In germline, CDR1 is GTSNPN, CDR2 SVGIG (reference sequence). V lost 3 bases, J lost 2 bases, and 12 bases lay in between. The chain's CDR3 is CAWSPGIYTDTQYF. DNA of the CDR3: TGTGCCTGGAGCCCTGGCATATACACAGATACGCAGTATTTT.

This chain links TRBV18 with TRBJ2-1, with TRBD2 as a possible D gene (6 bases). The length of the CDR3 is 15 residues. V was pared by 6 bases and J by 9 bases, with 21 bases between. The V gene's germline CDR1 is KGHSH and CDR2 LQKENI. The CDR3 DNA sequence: TGTGCCAGCTCCCCAACCGGGGACTCTTATTTTGAGCAGTTCTTC. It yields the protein CASSPTGDSYFEQFF.

Here the CDR3 reads CASSKRGGQVDQPQHF. The CDR3 DNA reads as TGTGCCAGCAGCAAACGAGGGGGACAGGTCGATCAGCCCCAGCATTTT. The rearrangement joins TRBV7-2 to TRBJ1-5, with 8 bases identical to TRBD1. Unmatched junction bases numbered 11, after V lost 5 bases and J lost 5 bases. There are 16 residues in the CDR3. Per germline, CDR1 SGHTA and CDR2 FQGNSA.

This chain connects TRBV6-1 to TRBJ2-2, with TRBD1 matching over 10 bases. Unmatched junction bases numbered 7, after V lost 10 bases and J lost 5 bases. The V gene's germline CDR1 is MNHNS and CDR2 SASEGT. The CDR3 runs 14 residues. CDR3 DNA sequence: TGTGCCACCCTCAGACAGGGGGCAACCGGGGAGCTGTTTTTT. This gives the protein CATLRQGATGELFF.

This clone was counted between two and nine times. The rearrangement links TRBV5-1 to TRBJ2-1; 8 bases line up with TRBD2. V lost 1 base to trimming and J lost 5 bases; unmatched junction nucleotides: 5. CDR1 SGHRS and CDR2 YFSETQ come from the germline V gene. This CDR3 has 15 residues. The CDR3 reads CASSLQASGHNEQFF. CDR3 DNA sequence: TGCGCCAGCAGCTTGCAGGCTAGCGGGCACAATGAGCAGTTCTTC.

CDR3 DNA: TGTGCCAGCACCTCCCCCCCCGGGCGGGTCAACTATGGCTACACCTTC. The encoded protein is CASTSPPGRVNYGYTF. The rearrangement uses TRBV5-6 and TRBJ1-2; the D is unclear. CDR3 length: 16 residues. Trimming took off 6 bases at V and 2 bases at J, with 20 bases between the two ends. Germline assignment: CDR1 SGHDT and CDR2 YYEEEE.

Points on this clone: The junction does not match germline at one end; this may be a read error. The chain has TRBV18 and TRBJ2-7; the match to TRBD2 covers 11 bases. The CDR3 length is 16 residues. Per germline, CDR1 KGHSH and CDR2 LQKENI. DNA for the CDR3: TGTGCCAGCTCACCCGTAGCGGGAGGGCCCTCCCACGAGCAGTACTTC. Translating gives CASSPVAGGPSHEQYF.

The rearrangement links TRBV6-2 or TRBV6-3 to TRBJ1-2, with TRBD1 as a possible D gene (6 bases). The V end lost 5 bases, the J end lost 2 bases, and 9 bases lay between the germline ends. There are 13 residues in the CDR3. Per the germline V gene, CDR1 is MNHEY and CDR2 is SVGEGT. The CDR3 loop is CASSKDRNYGYTF. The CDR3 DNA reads TGTGCCAGCAGTAAGGACAGAAACTATGGCTACACCTTC.

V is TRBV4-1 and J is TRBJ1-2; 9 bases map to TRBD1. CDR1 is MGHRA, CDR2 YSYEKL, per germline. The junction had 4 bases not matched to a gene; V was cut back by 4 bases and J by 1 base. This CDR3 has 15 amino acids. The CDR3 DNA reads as TGCGCCAGCAGCCGAAGGGACAGGGTTAACTATGGCTACACCTTC. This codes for CASSRRDRVNYGYTF.

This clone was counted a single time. The CDR3 bases are TGCGCCAGCAGCTTATATGGACTAGCGGGCCTGGGACAAGAGACCCAGTACTTC. Translation gives CASSLYGLAGLGQETQYF. The chain carries TRBV5-1 and TRBJ2-5, with TRBD2 identical over 11 bases. Trimming removed 2 bases from V and 2 bases from J; junction bases left unmatched: 11. The CDR3 has 18 residues. In germline, CDR1 is SGHRS, CDR2 YFSETQ. Filled out from reference TRBV5-1 and TRBJ2-5, the complete variable domain reads KAGVTQTPRYLIKTRGQQVTLSCSPISGHRSVSWYQQTPGQGLQFLFEYFSETQRNKGNFPGRFSGRQFSNSRSEMNVSTLELGDSALYLCASSLYGLAGLGQETQYFGPGTRLLVL.

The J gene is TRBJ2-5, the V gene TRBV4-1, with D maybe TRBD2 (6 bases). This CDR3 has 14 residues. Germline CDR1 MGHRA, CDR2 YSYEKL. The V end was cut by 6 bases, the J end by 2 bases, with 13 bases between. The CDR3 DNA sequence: TGCGCCAGCAGTTCAGGGCGGGGACAAGAGACCCAGTACTTC. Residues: CASSSGRGQETQYF.

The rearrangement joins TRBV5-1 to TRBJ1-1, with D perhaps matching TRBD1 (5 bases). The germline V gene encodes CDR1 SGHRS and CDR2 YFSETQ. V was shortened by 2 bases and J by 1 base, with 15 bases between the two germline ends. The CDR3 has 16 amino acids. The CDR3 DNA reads TGCGCCAGCAGCTTCGGTAGGGGTAATGGGAACACTGAAGCTTTCTTT. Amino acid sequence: CASSFGRGNGNTEAFF.

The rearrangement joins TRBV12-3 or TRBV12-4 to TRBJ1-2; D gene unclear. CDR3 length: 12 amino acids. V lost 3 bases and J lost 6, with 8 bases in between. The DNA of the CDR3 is TGTGCCAGCAGTTTTTCAGGAAATGGCTACACCTTC. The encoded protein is CASSFSGNGYTF.

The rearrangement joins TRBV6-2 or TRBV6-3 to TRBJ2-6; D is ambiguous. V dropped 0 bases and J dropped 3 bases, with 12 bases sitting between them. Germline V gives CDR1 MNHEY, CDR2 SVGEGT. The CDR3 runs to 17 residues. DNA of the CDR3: TGTGCCAGCAGTTACTCACGCAGTCTAGGTGGGGCCAACGTCCTGACTTTC. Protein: CASSYSRSLGGANVLTF.